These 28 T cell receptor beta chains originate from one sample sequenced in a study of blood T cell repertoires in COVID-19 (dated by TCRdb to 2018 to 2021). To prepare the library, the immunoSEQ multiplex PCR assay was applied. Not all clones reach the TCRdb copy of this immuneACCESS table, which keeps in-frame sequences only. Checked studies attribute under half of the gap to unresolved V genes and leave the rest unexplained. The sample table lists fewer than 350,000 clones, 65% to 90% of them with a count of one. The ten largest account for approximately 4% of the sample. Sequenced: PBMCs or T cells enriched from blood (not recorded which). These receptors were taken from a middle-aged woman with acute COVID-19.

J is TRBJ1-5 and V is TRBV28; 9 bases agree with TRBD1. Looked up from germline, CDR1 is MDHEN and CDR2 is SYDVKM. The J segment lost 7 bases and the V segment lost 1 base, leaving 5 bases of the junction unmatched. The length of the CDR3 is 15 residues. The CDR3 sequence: CASSLYGTGKQPQHF. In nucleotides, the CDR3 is TGTGCCAGCAGTTTATATGGGACAGGGAAGCAGCCCCAGCATTTT.

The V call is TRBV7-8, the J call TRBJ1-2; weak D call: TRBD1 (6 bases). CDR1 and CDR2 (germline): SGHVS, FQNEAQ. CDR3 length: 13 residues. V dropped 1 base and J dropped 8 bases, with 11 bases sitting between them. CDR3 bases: TGTGCCAGCAGCTTAGGGACAGTCGGCGGCTACACCTTC. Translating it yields CASSLGTVGGYTF. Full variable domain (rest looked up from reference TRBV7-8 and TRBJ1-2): GAGVSQSPRYKVAKRGQDVALRCDPISGHVSLFWYQQALGQGPEFLTYFQNEAQLDKSGLPSDRFFAERPEGSVSTLKIQRTQQEDSAVYLCASSLGTVGGYTFGSGTRLTVV.

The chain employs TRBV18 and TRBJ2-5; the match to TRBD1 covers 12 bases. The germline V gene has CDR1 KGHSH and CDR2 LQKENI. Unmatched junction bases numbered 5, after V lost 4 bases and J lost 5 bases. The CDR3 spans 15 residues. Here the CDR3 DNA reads TGTGCCAGCTCACAAAGGGACAGGGGGCACGAGACCCAGTACTTC. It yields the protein CASSQRDRGHETQYF.

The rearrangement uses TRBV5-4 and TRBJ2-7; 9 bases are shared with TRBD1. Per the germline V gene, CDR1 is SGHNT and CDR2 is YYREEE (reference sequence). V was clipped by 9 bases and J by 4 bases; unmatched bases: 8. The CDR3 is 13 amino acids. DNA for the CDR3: TGTGCCACTGCCGGGACAGGGCCGTACGAGCAGTACTTC. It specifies CATAGTGPYEQYF.

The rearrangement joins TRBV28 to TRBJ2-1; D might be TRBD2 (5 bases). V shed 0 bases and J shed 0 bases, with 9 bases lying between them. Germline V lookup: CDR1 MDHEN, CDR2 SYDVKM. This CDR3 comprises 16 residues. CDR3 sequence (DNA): TGTGCCAGCAGTTTATGGAAAGGGAGCTCCTACAATGAGCAGTTCTTC. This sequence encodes CASSLWKGSSYNEQFF.

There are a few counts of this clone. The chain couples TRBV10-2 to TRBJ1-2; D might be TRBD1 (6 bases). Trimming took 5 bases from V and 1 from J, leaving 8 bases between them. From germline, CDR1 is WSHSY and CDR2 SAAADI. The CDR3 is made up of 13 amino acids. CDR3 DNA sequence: TGCGCCAGCAGTCAGGACAGTAACTATGGCTACACCTTC. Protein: CASSQDSNYGYTF.

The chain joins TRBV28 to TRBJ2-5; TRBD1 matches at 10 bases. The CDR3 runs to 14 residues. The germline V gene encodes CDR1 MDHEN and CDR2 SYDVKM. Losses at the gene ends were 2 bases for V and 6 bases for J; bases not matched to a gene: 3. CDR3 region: CASSLGTGVKTQYF. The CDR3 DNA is TGTGCCAGCAGTTTAGGGACAGGGGTGAAGACCCAGTACTTC.

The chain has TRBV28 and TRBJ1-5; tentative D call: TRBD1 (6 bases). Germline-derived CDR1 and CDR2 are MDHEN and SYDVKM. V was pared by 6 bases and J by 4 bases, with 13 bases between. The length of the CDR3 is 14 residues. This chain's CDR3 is CASSDSGTNQPQHF. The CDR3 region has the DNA TGTGCCAGCAGCGATTCCGGGACAAATCAGCCCCAGCATTTT.

CDR3 sequence: CASSDLGGGPNTQYF. In DNA, the CDR3 is TGTGCCAGCAGTGACTTGGGGGGAGGGCCGAATACGCAGTATTTT. V and J are TRBV2 and TRBJ2-3, with 7 bases matching TRBD2. Germline-derived CDR1 and CDR2 are SNHLY and FYNNEI. The CDR3 consists of 15 residues. The V and J ends lost 3 bases and 7 bases, in that order; junction bases with no gene match: 10.

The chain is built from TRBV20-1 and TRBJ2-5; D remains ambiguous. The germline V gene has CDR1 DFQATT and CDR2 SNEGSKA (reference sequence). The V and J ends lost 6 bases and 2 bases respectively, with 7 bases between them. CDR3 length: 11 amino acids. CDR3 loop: CSAPRQETQYF. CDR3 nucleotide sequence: TGCAGTGCGCCGCGGCAAGAGACCCAGTACTTC.

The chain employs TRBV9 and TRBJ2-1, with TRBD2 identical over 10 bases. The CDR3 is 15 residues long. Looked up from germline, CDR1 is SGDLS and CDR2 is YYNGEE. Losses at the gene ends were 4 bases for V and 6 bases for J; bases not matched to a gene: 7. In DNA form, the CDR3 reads TGTGCCAGCAGCCCCTATAGCGGGAGGCCCAATGAGCAGTTCTTC. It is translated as CASSPYSGRPNEQFF. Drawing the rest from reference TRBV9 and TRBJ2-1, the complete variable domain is DSGVTQTPKHLITATGQRVTLRCSPRSGDLSVYWYQQSLDQGLQFLIQYYNGEERAKGNILERFSAQQFPDLHSELNLSSLELGDSALYFCASSPYSGRPNEQFFGPGTRLTVL.

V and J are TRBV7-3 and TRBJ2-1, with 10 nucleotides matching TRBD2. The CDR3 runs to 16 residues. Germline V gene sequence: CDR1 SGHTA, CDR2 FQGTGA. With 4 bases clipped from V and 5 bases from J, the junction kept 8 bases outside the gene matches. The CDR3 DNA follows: TGTGCCAGCAGCTCTTACGAGGGACTAGCGAACAATGAGCAGTTCTTC. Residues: CASSSYEGLANNEQFF.

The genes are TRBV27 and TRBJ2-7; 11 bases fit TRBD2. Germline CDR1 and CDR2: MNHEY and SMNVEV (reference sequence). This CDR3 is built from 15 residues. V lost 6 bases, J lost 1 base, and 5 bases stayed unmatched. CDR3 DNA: TGTGCCAGCAGACCGGGACTAGCGGTTTCCTACGAGCAGTACTTC. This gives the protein CASRPGLAVSYEQYF.

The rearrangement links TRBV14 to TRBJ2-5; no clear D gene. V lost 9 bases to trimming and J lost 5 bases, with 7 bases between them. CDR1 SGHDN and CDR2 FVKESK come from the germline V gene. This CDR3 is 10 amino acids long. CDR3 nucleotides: TGTGCCAGACCACGGGAGACCCAGTACTTC. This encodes CARPRETQYF.

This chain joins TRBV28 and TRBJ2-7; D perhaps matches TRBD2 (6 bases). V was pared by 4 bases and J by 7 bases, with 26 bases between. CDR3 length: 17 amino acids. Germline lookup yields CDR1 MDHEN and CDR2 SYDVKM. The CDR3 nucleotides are TGTGCCAGCAGTTCCTTAAACCTGGGGAGGTATGGTAGGGAGCAGTACTTC. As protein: CASSSLNLGRYGREQYF.

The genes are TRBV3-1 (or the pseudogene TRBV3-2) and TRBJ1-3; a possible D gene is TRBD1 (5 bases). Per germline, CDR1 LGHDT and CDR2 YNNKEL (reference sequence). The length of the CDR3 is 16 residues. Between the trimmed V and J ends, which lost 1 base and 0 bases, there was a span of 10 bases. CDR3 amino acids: CASSQATVASGNTIYF. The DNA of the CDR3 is TGTGCCAGCAGCCAAGCGACAGTCGCCTCTGGAAACACCATATATTTT.

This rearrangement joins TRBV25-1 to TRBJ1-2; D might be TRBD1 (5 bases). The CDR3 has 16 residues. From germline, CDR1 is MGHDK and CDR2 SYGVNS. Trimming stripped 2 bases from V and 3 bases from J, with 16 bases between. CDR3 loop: CASSETYGQGDYGYTF. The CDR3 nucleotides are TGTGCCAGCAGTGAAACCTACGGACAAGGAGACTATGGCTACACCTTC.

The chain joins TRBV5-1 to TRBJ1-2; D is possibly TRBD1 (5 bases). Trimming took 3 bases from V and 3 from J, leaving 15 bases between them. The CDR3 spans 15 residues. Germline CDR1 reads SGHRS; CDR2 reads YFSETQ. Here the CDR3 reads CASSSLGGGDYGYTF. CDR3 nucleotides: TGCGCCAGCAGCTCCCTTGGGGGGGGAGACTATGGCTACACCTTC. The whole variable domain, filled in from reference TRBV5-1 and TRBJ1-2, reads KAGVTQTPRYLIKTRGQQVTLSCSPISGHRSVSWYQQTPGQGLQFLFEYFSETQRNKGNFPGRFSGRQFSNSRSEMNVSTLELGDSALYLCASSSLGGGDYGYTFGSGTRLTVV.

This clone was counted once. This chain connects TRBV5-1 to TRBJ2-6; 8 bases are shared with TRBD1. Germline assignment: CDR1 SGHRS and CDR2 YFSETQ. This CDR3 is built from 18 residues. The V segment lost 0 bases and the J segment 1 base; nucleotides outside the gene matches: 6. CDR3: CASSLGTGMESGANVLTF. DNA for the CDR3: TGCGCCAGCAGCTTGGGGACAGGGATGGAGTCTGGGGCCAACGTCCTGACTTTC.

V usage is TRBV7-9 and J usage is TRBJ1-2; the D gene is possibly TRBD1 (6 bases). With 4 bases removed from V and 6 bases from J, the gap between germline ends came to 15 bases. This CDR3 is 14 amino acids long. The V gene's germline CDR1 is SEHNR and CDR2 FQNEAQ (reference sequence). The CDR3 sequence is CASSSIPQGDGYTF. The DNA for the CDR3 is TGTGCCAGCAGCTCGATTCCACAGGGAGATGGCTACACCTTC.

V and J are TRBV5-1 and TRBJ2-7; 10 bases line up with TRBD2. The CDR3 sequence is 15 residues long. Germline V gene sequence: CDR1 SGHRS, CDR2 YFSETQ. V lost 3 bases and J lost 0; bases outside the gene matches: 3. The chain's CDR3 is CASSWLAGASYEQYF. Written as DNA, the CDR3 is TGCGCCAGCAGCTGGCTAGCGGGGGCCTCCTACGAGCAGTACTTC.

This CDR3 is CASSLSADRGVAGELFF. CDR3 DNA: TGTGCCAGCAGCTTAAGTGCGGACAGGGGTGTCGCCGGGGAGCTGTTTTTT. The chain recombines TRBV7-9 with TRBJ2-2; 9 bases are a match to TRBD1. CDR1 SEHNR and CDR2 FQNEAQ come from the germline V gene (reference sequence). The CDR3 totals 17 residues. Germline trimming cut 2 bases from V and 6 bases from J; bases unmatched to any gene: 10.

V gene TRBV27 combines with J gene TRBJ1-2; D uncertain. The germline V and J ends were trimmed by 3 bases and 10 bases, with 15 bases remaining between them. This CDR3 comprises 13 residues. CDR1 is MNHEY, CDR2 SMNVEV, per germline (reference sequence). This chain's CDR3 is CASSFLGRMAYTF. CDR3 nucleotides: TGTGCCAGCAGTTTTTTGGGGAGGATGGCCTACACCTTC.

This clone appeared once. The CDR3 protein is CASTLDRADNSPLHF. The CDR3 nucleotides read TGTGCCAGTACTCTCGACAGGGCGGATAATTCACCCCTCCACTTT. The rearrangement joins TRBV19 to TRBJ1-6; 7 bases fit TRBD1. The V and J ends lost 7 bases and 5 bases, in that order; junction bases with no gene match: 8. The length of the CDR3 is 15 residues. Germline V CDR1 and CDR2: LNHDA, SQIVND (reference sequence).

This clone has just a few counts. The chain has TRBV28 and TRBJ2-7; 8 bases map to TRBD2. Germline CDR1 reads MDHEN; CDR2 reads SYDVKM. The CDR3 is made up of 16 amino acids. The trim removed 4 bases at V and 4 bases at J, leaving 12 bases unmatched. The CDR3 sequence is CASSSPIAGSLYEQYF. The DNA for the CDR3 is TGTGCCAGCAGTTCCCCGATAGCGGGATCATTGTACGAGCAGTACTTC. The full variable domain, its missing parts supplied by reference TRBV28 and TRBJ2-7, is DVKVTQSSRYLVKRTGEKVFLECVQDMDHENMFWYRQDPGLGLRLIYFSYDVKMKEKGDIPEGYSVSREKKERFSLILESASTNQTSMYLCASSSPIAGSLYEQYFGPGTRLTVT.

The CDR3 nucleotides read TGTGCCAGCACCCTCGGGAGTTTTGGTTCACCCCTCCACTTT. Translation: CASTLGSFGSPLHF. V and J are TRBV7-3 and TRBJ1-6; no clear D. Trimming removed 7 bases from V and 9 bases from J, with 16 bases in between. CDR1 and CDR2 (germline): SGHTA, FQGTGA. The CDR3 contains 14 residues.

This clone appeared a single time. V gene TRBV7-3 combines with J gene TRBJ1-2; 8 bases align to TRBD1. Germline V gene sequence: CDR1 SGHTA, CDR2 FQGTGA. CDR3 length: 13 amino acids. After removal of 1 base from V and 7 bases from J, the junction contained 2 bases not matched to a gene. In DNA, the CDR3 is TGTGCCAGCAGCTTAAGGGACAGGTCTGGCTACACCTTC. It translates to CASSLRDRSGYTF.

CDR3 nucleotides: TGTGCCAGCAGCTTCCCGGACAGTGAAGCTTTCTTT. It specifies CASSFPDSEAFF. The chain has TRBV7-9 and TRBJ1-1, with D possibly TRBD1 on 6 matching bases. The germline V and J ends were trimmed by 3 bases and 7 bases, with 9 bases remaining between them. Germline assignment: CDR1 SEHNR and CDR2 FQNEAQ (reference sequence). This CDR3 contains 12 residues.